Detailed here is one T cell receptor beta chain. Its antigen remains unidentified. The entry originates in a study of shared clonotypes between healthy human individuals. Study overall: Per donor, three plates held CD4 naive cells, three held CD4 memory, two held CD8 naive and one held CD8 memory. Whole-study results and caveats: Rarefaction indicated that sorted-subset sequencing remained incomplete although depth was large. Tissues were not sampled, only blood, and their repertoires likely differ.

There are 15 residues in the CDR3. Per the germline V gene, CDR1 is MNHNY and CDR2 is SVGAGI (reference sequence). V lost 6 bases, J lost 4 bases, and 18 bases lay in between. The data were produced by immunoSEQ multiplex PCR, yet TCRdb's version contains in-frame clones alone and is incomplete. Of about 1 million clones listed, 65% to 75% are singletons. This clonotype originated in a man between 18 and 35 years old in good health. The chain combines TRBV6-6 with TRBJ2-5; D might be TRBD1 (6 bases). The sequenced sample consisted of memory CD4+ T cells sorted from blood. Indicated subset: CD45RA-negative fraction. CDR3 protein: CASRPGHLRGETQYF. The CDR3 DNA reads TGTGCCAGCAGGCCGGGACACCTGAGGGGAGAGACCCAGTACTTC.